What follows are 9 T cell receptor beta chains derived from one specimen sequenced in a study of cytomegalovirus exposure and HLA in healthy donors. The primer mix had 60 Vbeta and 13 Jbeta primers. Libraries were prepared by immunoSEQ multiplex PCR; TCRdb keeps only in-frame clonotypes and omits some of them. The table shows some 140,000 clones, with around 85% occurring only once. Sequenced input: PBMCs. Source of these receptors: a woman between 50 and 59 years old in good health and CMV-seropositive.

This chain links TRBV5-1 with TRBJ2-4; 11 nucleotides match TRBD1. Germline V gives CDR1 SGHRS, CDR2 YFSETQ. J lost 11 bases, V lost 4 bases, and 5 bases had no gene match. This CDR3 is 13 amino acids long. As DNA, the CDR3 is TGCGCCAGCAGCAGGGGACAGGGGGGTCTTCAGTACTTC. This encodes CASSRGQGGLQYF.

V is TRBV28 and J is TRBJ1-2, with 8 bases identical to TRBD1. The CDR3 runs to 14 residues. In germline, CDR1 is MDHEN, CDR2 SYDVKM. Trimming cost V 10 bases and J 4 bases; bases outside gene matches: 11. The CDR3 sequence is CAIAPGGNAYGYTF. CDR3 sequence (DNA): TGTGCCATCGCTCCAGGGGGCAATGCCTATGGCTACACCTTC.

Only a few counts were recorded for this clone. This CDR3 is also generated by other DNA sequences in the sample. The genes are TRBV7-3 and TRBJ2-5, with 7 bases lining up with TRBD1. The CDR3 sequence is 14 residues long. The germline V gene encodes CDR1 SGHTA and CDR2 FQGTGA. The junction had 0 bases not matched to a gene; V was cut back by 0 bases and J by 2 bases. For the CDR3, the DNA is TGTGCCAGCAGCTTAACCAGGGGGCAAGAGACCCAGTACTTC. Amino acids: CASSLTRGQETQYF.

The chain uses TRBV5-1 and TRBJ2-2, with 7 bases that match TRBD1. CDR1 is SGHRS and CDR2 is YFSETQ in the germline V gene. The CDR3 length is 16 residues. V lost 0 bases to trimming and J lost 1 base; unmatched junction nucleotides: 3. CDR3 region: CASSLARTGNTGELFF. The CDR3 DNA reads as TGCGCCAGCAGCTTGGCCAGGACAGGGAACACCGGGGAGCTGTTTTTT.

V and J are TRBV19 and TRBJ2-1; 7 bases match TRBD2. The germline V gene encodes CDR1 LNHDA and CDR2 SQIVND (reference sequence). The CDR3 consists of 16 residues. Unmatched junction bases numbered 9, after V lost 3 bases and J lost 4 bases. The CDR3 region has the DNA TGTGCCAGTAGTATTCCCGGGGGGAGGGGATACAATGAGCAGTTCTTC. It specifies CASSIPGGRGYNEQFF. The full variable domain, rest sourced from reference TRBV19 and TRBJ2-1, is DGGITQSPKYLFRKEGQNVTLSCEQNLNHDAMYWYRQDPGQGLRLIYYSQIVNDFQKGDIAEGYSVSREKKESFPLTVTSAQKNPTAFYLCASSIPGGRGYNEQFFGPGTRLTVL.

This chain uses TRBV7-3 with TRBJ2-3, with 8 bases aligning to TRBD1. The germline V gene has CDR1 SGHTA and CDR2 FQGTGA. Trimming cost V 5 bases and J 4 bases; bases outside gene matches: 2. The CDR3 spans 13 residues. The CDR3 spells CASSATGADTQYF. DNA of the CDR3: TGTGCCAGCAGCGCGACAGGGGCAGATACGCAGTATTTT.

The chain joins TRBV6-6 to TRBJ1-2, with TRBD1 as a possible D gene (5 bases). Germline V CDR1 and CDR2: MNHNY, SVGAGI (reference sequence). This CDR3 comprises 14 residues. V lost 2 bases and J lost 2, with 9 bases in between. CDR3 amino acids: CASSYGADNYGYTF. The CDR3 DNA is TGTGCCAGCAGTTACGGGGCTGACAACTATGGCTACACCTTC.

V and J are TRBV6-1 and TRBJ2-3, with TRBD2 matching over 7 bases. With 6 bases clipped from V and 1 base from J, the junction kept 7 bases outside the gene matches. This CDR3 has 15 amino acids. The germline CDR1 and CDR2 sequences are MNHNS and SASEGT. The CDR3 loop is CASSVTSAGTDTQYF. CDR3 bases: TGTGCCAGCAGCGTTACTAGCGCAGGCACAGATACGCAGTATTTT.

This chain joins TRBV2 and TRBJ1-4; D perhaps matches TRBD1 (5 bases). Trimming removed 7 bases from V and 8 bases from J, with 20 bases in between. Germline loops: CDR1 SNHLY, CDR2 FYNNEI. The CDR3 runs to 15 residues. CDR3 nucleotide sequence: TGTGCCAGCAAAATCGGCAGGGAGGAATGGGAAAAACTGTTTTTT. Translation gives CASKIGREEWEKLFF.